This TCR beta chain was obtained from a study of blood T cell repertoires in COVID-19. Study-level information: Samples taken during acute and convalescent COVID-19 were collected in the United States, Italy and Spain.

Recruits, aged roughly 18 to 100 years, lived in under 25 US areas. Participants' reported clinical history set cohort assignment. The germline V gene has CDR1 SNHLY and CDR2 FYNNEI. The CDR3 runs 12 residues. V gave up 8 bases and J gave up 5 bases, with 12 bases separating them. In the authors' workflow: Nucleated cell number was recorded as an estimate derived from reference gene primer amplification. Assay used: immunoSEQ multiplex PCR; TCRdb lists only in-frame clones, some missing. The V and J calls and the clone size are those of that table, but D and trimming were determined from the DNA. The repertoire holds 130,000 to 150,000 clones, with 65% to 85% as singletons.

J is TRBJ1-1 and V is TRBV2; D is uncertain. The clonotype was recovered from a woman in her forties or fifties who had been exposed to COVID-19. Sequencing was done on a sample of PBMCs or T cells enriched from blood (not recorded which). The CDR3 coding sequence is TGTGCCAGCTGGCCGGGTGAGACTGAAGCTTTCTTT. Translating gives CASWPGETEAFF.